This is a list of T cell receptor beta chains from one sample in a study of blood T cell repertoires in COVID-19. Measured with immunoSEQ multiplex PCR; TCRdb has only the in-frame clones, and not every one. The sample contains approximately 240,000 clones, around 85% of which appear only once. Sequences were obtained from peripheral blood. These receptors were collected from a woman between 40 and 55 years old with active or convalescent COVID-19. Each CDR3 is given with its conserved first and last residue. A D gene is named only where the DNA matches it firmly. Not all rows give a size; the values are once, few, many and, for expanded clones, a class.

V gene: TRBV6-6
J gene: TRBJ2-1
D gene: -
clone size: -
CDR3 DNA: TGTGCCAGCAGTTACACGGACAATTACAATGAGCAGTTCTTC
CDR3 protein: CASSYTDNYNEQFF

V gene: TRBV24-1
J gene: TRBJ2-3
D gene: TRBD2
clone size: -
CDR3 DNA: TGTGCCACCAGCTTAGCGGGAAGCACAGATACGCAGTATTTT
CDR3 protein: CATSLAGSTDTQYF

V gene: TRBV5-1
J gene: TRBJ1-3
D gene: TRBD1
clone size: -
CDR3 DNA: TGCGCCAGCAGCTTGGTCGCGGGACAGGAATATATTTCTGGAAACACCATATATTTT
CDR3 protein: CASSLVAGQEYISGNTIYF

V gene: TRBV5-1
J gene: TRBJ1-1
D gene: -
clone size: once
CDR3 DNA: TGCGCCAGCAGCTTTCTTTACAGGGAGAGGGCTGAAGCTTTCTTT
CDR3 protein: CASSFLYRERAEAFF

V gene: TRBV4-2
J gene: TRBJ2-3
D gene: -
clone size: -
CDR3 DNA: TGTGCCAGCAGCCAAGATCAGGGGAGCGCAGATACGCAGTATTTT
CDR3 protein: CASSQDQGSADTQYF

V gene: TRBV6-2/TRBV6-3
J gene: TRBJ1-1
D gene: TRBD1
clone size: -
CDR3 DNA: TGTGCCAGCAGTTACTCGAGGACAGGGGGTTACACTGAAGCTTTCTTT
CDR3 protein: CASSYSRTGGYTEAFF

V gene: TRBV3-1/TRBV3-2
J gene: TRBJ2-3
D gene: TRBD2
clone size: -
CDR3 DNA: TGTGCCAGCAGCCGACGATTAGGGGTAGCGGGGGCGGGAGATACGCAGTATTTT
CDR3 protein: CASSRRLGVAGAGDTQYF

V gene: TRBV6-5
J gene: TRBJ2-3
D gene: -
clone size: -
CDR3 DNA: TGTGCCAGCAGTTCAGACACAAGGCTCACAGATACGCAGTATTTT
CDR3 protein: CASSSDTRLTDTQYF

V gene: TRBV30
J gene: TRBJ1-5
D gene: -
clone size: -
CDR3 DNA: TGTGCCTGGAGCGGGAGCGGGACTCCGAATCAGCCCCAGCATTTT
CDR3 protein: CAWSGSGTPNQPQHF

V gene: TRBV19
J gene: TRBJ1-6
D gene: TRBD1
clone size: -
CDR3 DNA: TGTGCCAGTAGTGCAGACAGGGGTAATTCACCCCTCCACTTT
CDR3 protein: CASSADRGNSPLHF

V gene: TRBV7-9
J gene: TRBJ2-7
D gene: TRBD2
clone size: -
CDR3 DNA: TGTGCCAGCAGCCTGGCGGGGGGGAGCTCCTACGAGCAGTACTTC
CDR3 protein: CASSLAGGSSYEQYF

V gene: TRBV28
J gene: TRBJ1-2
D gene: TRBD1
clone size: many
CDR3 DNA: TGTGCCAGCAGCCGGGACAGGTTACGACCTAACTATGGCTACACCTTC
CDR3 protein: CASSRDRLRPNYGYTF

V gene: TRBV19
J gene: TRBJ2-7
D gene: -
clone size: -
CDR3 DNA: TGTGCCAGTTCAGTAGCCCCTGGGACACCCTACGAGCAGTACTTC
CDR3 protein: CASSVAPGTPYEQYF

V gene: TRBV27
J gene: TRBJ1-6
D gene: TRBD1
clone size: -
CDR3 DNA: TGTGCCAGCAGTTCACAGGGGCCTAATTCACCCCTCCACTTT
CDR3 protein: CASSSQGPNSPLHF

V gene: TRBV5-4
J gene: TRBJ2-5
D gene: TRBD2
clone size: -
CDR3 DNA: TGTGCCAGCAGCTCATCCGGGACTAGCGGGGTCGGGGAGACCCAGTACTTC
CDR3 protein: CASSSSGTSGVGETQYF

V gene: TRBV9
J gene: TRBJ1-2
D gene: TRBD1
clone size: -
CDR3 DNA: TGTGCCAGCAGCGACCCGACAGGGGCACGGAACTATGGCTACACCTTC
CDR3 protein: CASSDPTGARNYGYTF

V gene: TRBV11-2
J gene: TRBJ2-3
D gene: -
clone size: -
CDR3 DNA: TGTGCCAGCACCCCCCTGCGGGGATTAACGGGCACAGATACGCAGTATTTT
CDR3 protein: CASTPLRGLTGTDTQYF

V gene: TRBV6-5
J gene: TRBJ1-2
D gene: TRBD1
clone size: -
CDR3 DNA: TGTGCCAGCAGTTCGGGACAGGGGGTTGGAGTCTATGGCTACACCTTC
CDR3 protein: CASSSGQGVGVYGYTF

V gene: TRBV3-1/TRBV3-2
J gene: TRBJ2-1
D gene: TRBD2
clone size: -
CDR3 DNA: TGTGCCAGCAGCCAAGTATTACTAGCGGGGGACAATGAGCAGTTCTTC
CDR3 protein: CASSQVLLAGDNEQFF

V gene: TRBV6-6
J gene: TRBJ2-2
D gene: TRBD1
clone size: -
CDR3 DNA: TGTGCCAGCAGTTACTCGGGGCAGGGGGATGGCGGGGAGCTGTTTTTT
CDR3 protein: CASSYSGQGDGGELFF

V gene: TRBV7-9
J gene: TRBJ2-1
D gene: TRBD2
clone size: -
CDR3 DNA: TGTGCCAGCAGCCCCCTGGCTAGCGGGGACTACAATGAGCAGTTCTTC
CDR3 protein: CASSPLASGDYNEQFF

V gene: TRBV5-6
J gene: TRBJ2-3
D gene: TRBD2
clone size: -
CDR3 DNA: TGTGCCAGCACCGGGGCGGGGGTACCGGGAGAAGATACGCAGTATTTT
CDR3 protein: CASTGAGVPGEDTQYF

V gene: TRBV2
J gene: TRBJ2-5
D gene: -
clone size: -
CDR3 DNA: TGTGCCAGCAACGGGGCGGGGAGGCAAGAGACCCAGTACTTC
CDR3 protein: CASNGAGRQETQYF

V gene: TRBV2
J gene: TRBJ2-1
D gene: TRBD1
clone size: -
CDR3 DNA: TGTGCCATCAGACAGGGGGCACCCAATGAGCAGTTCTTC
CDR3 protein: CAIRQGAPNEQFF

V gene: TRBV28
J gene: TRBJ1-2
D gene: -
clone size: -
CDR3 DNA: TGTGCCAGCAGTTTAAGGCAGGGTGAGGGCTACACCTTC
CDR3 protein: CASSLRQGEGYTF

V gene: TRBV28
J gene: TRBJ1-3
D gene: TRBD1
clone size: -
CDR3 DNA: TGTGCCAGCAGTCCCGGGGGACAGGGAGGCGGAAACACCATATATTTT
CDR3 protein: CASSPGGQGGGNTIYF

V gene: TRBV11-2
J gene: TRBJ2-1
D gene: -
clone size: -
CDR3 DNA: TGTGCCAGCAGCTTAGTTCCGGGTACGAATGAGCAGTTCTTC
CDR3 protein: CASSLVPGTNEQFF

V gene: TRBV11-2
J gene: TRBJ2-1
D gene: TRBD2
clone size: -
CDR3 DNA: TGTGCCAGCAACAGAGCGGGACTGCACAATGAGCAGTTCTTC
CDR3 protein: CASNRAGLHNEQFF

V gene: TRBV30
J gene: TRBJ1-2
D gene: -
clone size: -
CDR3 DNA: TGTGCCTGGGCCGGGGACATCTATAACTATGGCTACACCTTC
CDR3 protein: CAWAGDIYNYGYTF

V gene: TRBV5-1
J gene: TRBJ1-6
D gene: TRBD1
clone size: -
CDR3 DNA: TGCGCCAGCAGCTTAGCCGGGACAGGGACCTCACCCCTCCACTTT
CDR3 protein: CASSLAGTGTSPLHF

V gene: TRBV28
J gene: TRBJ1-6
D gene: TRBD1
clone size: -
CDR3 DNA: TGTGCCAGCAGTTCCCCTAGGACAGGGAAAAATTCACCCCTCCACTTT
CDR3 protein: CASSSPRTGKNSPLHF

V gene: TRBV14
J gene: TRBJ1-3
D gene: -
clone size: few
CDR3 DNA: TGTGCCAGCAGCCAAGATCGCGGAGCTGGAAACACCATATATTTT
CDR3 protein: CASSQDRGAGNTIYF

V gene: TRBV3-1/TRBV3-2
J gene: TRBJ2-3
D gene: -
clone size: -
CDR3 DNA: TGTGCCAGCAGGTCTGCGGGGGCTCACACAGATACGCAGTATTTT
CDR3 protein: CASRSAGAHTDTQYF

V gene: TRBV27
J gene: TRBJ2-7
D gene: -
clone size: -
CDR3 DNA: TGTGCCAGCAGTTTAAAGGGGCAGGGGAACATCTACGAGCAGTACTTC
CDR3 protein: CASSLKGQGNIYEQYF

V gene: TRBV6-5
J gene: TRBJ2-1
D gene: TRBD2
clone size: -
CDR3 DNA: TGTGCCAGCAGTTACTCGGCGGGGGGATACGGTGAGCAGTTCTTC
CDR3 protein: CASSYSAGGYGEQFF

V gene: TRBV9
J gene: TRBJ1-6
D gene: TRBD1
clone size: -
CDR3 DNA: TGTGCCAGCAGCCCTAGCGGACAGGGTGGTAATTCACCCCTCCACTTT
CDR3 protein: CASSPSGQGGNSPLHF

V gene: TRBV18
J gene: TRBJ1-6
D gene: TRBD1
clone size: -
CDR3 DNA: TGTGCCAGCTCACCGTCCGGGACAGCGTATTCACCCCTCCACTTT
CDR3 protein: CASSPSGTAYSPLHF

V gene: TRBV3-1/TRBV3-2
J gene: TRBJ1-2
D gene: -
clone size: -
CDR3 DNA: TGTGCCAGCAGCCAAGATCCCCCAGGTGGCTACACCTTC
CDR3 protein: CASSQDPPGGYTF

V gene: TRBV29-1
J gene: TRBJ2-7
D gene: TRBD1
clone size: -
CDR3 DNA: TGCAGCATCTCCCGGGACAGGGTCGAGCAGTACTTC
CDR3 protein: CSISRDRVEQYF

V gene: TRBV6-5
J gene: TRBJ1-5
D gene: TRBD1
clone size: -
CDR3 DNA: TGTGCCAGCACCCCGGACAGGGCGGGCAATCAGCCCCAGCATTTT
CDR3 protein: CASTPDRAGNQPQHF

V gene: TRBV5-1
J gene: TRBJ1-3
D gene: TRBD1
clone size: -
CDR3 DNA: TGCGCCAGCAGCAGCGGACAGGCCAGCTCTGGAAACACCATATATTTT
CDR3 protein: CASSSGQASSGNTIYF

V gene: TRBV11-3
J gene: TRBJ2-3
D gene: TRBD2
clone size: few
CDR3 DNA: TGTGCCAGCAGCTTAAGAAAGGCTAGCGGGGGTAGGAGCACAGATACGCAGTATTTT
CDR3 protein: CASSLRKASGGRSTDTQYF

V gene: TRBV29-1
J gene: TRBJ1-2
D gene: -
clone size: -
CDR3 DNA: TGCAGCGTTGTTCCCCCCTCCGGCTATGGCTACACCTTC
CDR3 protein: CSVVPPSGYGYTF

V gene: TRBV5-1
J gene: TRBJ1-4
D gene: TRBD1
clone size: -
CDR3 DNA: TGCGCCAGCAGCTTCTCAGCGGACAGGGCGCAAGAAAAACTGTTTTTT
CDR3 protein: CASSFSADRAQEKLFF

V gene: TRBV5-1
J gene: TRBJ1-1
D gene: -
clone size: -
CDR3 DNA: TGCGCCAGCAGCCGGGGACACATGAACACTGAAGCTTTCTTT
CDR3 protein: CASSRGHMNTEAFF

V gene: TRBV13
J gene: TRBJ2-2
D gene: TRBD2
clone size: -
CDR3 DNA: TGTGCCAGCAGGTTCAGCGGGGGGAACACCGGGGAGCTGTTTTTT
CDR3 protein: CASRFSGGNTGELFF

V gene: TRBV11-2
J gene: TRBJ1-6
D gene: TRBD1
clone size: -
CDR3 DNA: TGTGCCAGCAGCTTAGGTTCTACAGGGGGCTTTACAACCCTCCACTTT
CDR3 protein: CASSLGSTGGFTTLHF

V gene: TRBV7-9
J gene: TRBJ2-1
D gene: -
clone size: -
CDR3 DNA: TGTGCCAGCAGCCCTACTTCAGGTCCTGAGCAGTTCTTC
CDR3 protein: CASSPTSGPEQFF

V gene: TRBV7-6
J gene: TRBJ2-5
D gene: -
clone size: -
CDR3 DNA: TGTGCCAGCAGCTTAGAACCCAGCCAAGAGACCCAGTACTTC
CDR3 protein: CASSLEPSQETQYF

V gene: TRBV10-3
J gene: TRBJ1-6
D gene: -
clone size: few
CDR3 DNA: TGTGCCATCACAGGGGAAGCGAATTCACCCCTCCACTTT
CDR3 protein: CAITGEANSPLHF

V gene: TRBV4-1
J gene: TRBJ1-1
D gene: -
clone size: -
CDR3 DNA: TGCGCCAGCAGCCGGTGGGGGCTCCCCCCGTTCATGAACACTGAAGCTTTCTTT
CDR3 protein: CASSRWGLPPFMNTEAFF

V gene: TRBV11-2
J gene: TRBJ1-1
D gene: -
clone size: -
CDR3 DNA: TGTGCCAGCAGCTTAGGTGGCCCGAACACTGAAGCTTTCTTT
CDR3 protein: CASSLGGPNTEAFF

V gene: TRBV11-2
J gene: TRBJ2-3
D gene: -
clone size: -
CDR3 DNA: TGTGCCAGCAGCTTAGGGCAGGGGGGCTCAGATACGCAGTATTTT
CDR3 protein: CASSLGQGGSDTQYF

V gene: TRBV9
J gene: TRBJ2-3
D gene: TRBD2
clone size: -
CDR3 DNA: TGTGCCAGCAGCCGTAGCGGGGGCCAGCGAGATACGCAGTATTTT
CDR3 protein: CASSRSGGQRDTQYF

V gene: TRBV4-1
J gene: TRBJ2-1
D gene: TRBD2
clone size: -
CDR3 DNA: TGCGCCAGCAGCTCCGGGGGGGCCGGATGGACCAATGAGCAGTTCTTC
CDR3 protein: CASSSGGAGWTNEQFF